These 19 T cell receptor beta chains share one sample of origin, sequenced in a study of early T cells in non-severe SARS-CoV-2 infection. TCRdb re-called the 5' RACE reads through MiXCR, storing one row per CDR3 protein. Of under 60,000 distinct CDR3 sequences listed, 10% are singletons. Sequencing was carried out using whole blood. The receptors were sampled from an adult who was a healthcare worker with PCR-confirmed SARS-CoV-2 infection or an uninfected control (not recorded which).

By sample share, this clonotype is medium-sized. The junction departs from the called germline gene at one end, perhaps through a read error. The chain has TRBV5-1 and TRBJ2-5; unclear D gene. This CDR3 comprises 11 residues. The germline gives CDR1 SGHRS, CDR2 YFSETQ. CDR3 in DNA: TGTGCCAGCAGCTTCCAAGAGACCCAGTACTTC. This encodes CASSFQETQYF.

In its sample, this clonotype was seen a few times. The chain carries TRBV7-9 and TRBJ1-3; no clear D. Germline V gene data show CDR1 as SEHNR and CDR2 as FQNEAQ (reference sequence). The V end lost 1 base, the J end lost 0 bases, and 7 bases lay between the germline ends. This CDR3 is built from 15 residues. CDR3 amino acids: CASSLGADSGNTIYF. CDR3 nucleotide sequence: TGTGCCAGCAGCTTAGGAGCAGACTCTGGAAACACCATATATTTT.

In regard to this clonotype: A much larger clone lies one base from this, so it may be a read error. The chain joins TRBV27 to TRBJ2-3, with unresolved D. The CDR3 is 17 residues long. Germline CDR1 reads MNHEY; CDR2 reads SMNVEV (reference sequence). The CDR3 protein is CASSSSTVPLSTDTPYF. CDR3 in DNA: TGTGCCAGCAGTTCCTCGACTGTTCCTCTTAGCACAGATACGCCGTATTTT.

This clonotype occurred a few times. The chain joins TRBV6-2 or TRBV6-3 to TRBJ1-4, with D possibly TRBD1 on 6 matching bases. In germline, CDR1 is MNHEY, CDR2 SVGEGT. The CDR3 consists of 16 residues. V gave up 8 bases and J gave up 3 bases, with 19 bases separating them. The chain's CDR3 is CASAGADATPNEKLFF. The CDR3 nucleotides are TGTGCCAGCGCGGGGGCCGACGCCACTCCTAATGAAAAACTGTTTTTT.

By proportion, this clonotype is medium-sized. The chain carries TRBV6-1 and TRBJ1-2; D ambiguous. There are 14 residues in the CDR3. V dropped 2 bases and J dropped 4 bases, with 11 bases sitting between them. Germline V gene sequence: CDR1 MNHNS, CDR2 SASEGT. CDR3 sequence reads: CASSEWEVGYGYTF. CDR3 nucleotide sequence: TGTGCCAGCAGTGAATGGGAAGTAGGCTATGGCTACACCTTC.

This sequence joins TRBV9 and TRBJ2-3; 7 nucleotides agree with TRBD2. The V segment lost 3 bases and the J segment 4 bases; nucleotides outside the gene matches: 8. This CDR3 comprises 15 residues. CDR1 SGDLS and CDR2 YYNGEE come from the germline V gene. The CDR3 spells CASSGGGGGPDTQYF. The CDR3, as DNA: TGTGCCAGCAGCGGTGGCGGGGGAGGCCCAGATACGCAGTATTTT.

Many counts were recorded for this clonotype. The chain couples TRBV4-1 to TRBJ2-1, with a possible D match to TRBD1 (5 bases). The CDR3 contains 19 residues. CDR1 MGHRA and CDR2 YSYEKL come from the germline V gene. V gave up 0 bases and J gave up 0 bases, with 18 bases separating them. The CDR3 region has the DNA TGCGCCAGCAGCCAAGATCCAGGCAGGGCCGATAGCTCCTACAATGAGCAGTTCTTC. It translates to CASSQDPGRADSSYNEQFF.

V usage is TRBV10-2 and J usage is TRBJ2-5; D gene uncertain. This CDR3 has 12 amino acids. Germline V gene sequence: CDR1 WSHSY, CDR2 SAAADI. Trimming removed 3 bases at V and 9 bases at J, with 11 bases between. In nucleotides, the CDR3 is TGCGCCAGCAGTGACTGGGGTTCCGCCCAGTACTTC. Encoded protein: CASSDWGSAQYF.

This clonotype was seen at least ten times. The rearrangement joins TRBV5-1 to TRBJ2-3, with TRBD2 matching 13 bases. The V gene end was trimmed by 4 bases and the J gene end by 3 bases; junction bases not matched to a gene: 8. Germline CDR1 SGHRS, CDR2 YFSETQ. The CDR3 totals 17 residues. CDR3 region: CASSLWTSGSGTDTQYF. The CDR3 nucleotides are TGCGCCAGCAGCCTTTGGACTAGCGGGAGTGGGACAGATACGCAGTATTTT.

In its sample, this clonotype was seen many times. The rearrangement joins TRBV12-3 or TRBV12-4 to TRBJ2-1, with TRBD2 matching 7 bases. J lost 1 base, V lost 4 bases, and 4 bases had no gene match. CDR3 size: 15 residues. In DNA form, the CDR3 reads TGTGCCAGCAGTTCTAGCGGTCTGTCCTACAATGAGCAGTTCTTC. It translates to CASSSSGLSYNEQFF.

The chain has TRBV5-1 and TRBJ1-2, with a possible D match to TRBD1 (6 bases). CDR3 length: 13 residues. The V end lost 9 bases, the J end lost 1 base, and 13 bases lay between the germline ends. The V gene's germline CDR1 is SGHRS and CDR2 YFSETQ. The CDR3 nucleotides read TGCGCCAACAGTTCGGACAGTAACTATGGCTACACCTTC. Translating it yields CANSSDSNYGYTF.

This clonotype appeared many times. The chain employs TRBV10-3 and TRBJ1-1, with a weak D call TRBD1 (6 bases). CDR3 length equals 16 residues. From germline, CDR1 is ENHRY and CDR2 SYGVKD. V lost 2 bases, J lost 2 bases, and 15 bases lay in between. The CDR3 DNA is TGTGCCATCAGTGAGCACGCTAAGACAGGTAACACTGAAGCTTTCTTT. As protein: CAISEHAKTGNTEAFF.

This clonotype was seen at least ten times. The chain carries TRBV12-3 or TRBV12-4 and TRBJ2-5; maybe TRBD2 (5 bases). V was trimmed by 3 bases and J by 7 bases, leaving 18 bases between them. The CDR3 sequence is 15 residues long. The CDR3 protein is CASSFEGSRAGTQYF. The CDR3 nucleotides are TGTGCCAGCAGTTTTGAAGGGTCGAGGGCTGGGACCCAGTACTTC.

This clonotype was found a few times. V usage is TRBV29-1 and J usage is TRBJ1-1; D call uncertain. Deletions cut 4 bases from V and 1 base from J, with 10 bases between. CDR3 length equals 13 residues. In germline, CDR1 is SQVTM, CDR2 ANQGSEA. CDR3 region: CSVAGGPNTEAFF. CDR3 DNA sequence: TGCAGCGTTGCAGGCGGCCCGAACACTGAAGCTTTCTTT.

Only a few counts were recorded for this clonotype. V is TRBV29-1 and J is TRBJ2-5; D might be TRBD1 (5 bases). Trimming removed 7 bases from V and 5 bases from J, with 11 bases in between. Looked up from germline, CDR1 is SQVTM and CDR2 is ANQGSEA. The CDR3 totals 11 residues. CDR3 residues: CSAEGVETQYF. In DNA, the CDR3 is TGCAGCGCCGAAGGGGTGGAGACCCAGTACTTC.

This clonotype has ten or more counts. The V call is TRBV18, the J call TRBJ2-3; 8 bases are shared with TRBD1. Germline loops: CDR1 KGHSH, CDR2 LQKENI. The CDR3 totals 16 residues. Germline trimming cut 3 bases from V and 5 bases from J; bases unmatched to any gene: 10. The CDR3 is CASSPKRTGWEDTQYF. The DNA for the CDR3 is TGTGCCAGCTCACCTAAACGGACAGGGTGGGAAGATACGCAGTATTTT.

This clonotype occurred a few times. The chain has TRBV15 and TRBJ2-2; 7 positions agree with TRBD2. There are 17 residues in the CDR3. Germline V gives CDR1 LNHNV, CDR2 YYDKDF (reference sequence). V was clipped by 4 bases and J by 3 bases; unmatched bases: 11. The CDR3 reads CATSIRASGTHTGELFF. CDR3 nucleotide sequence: TGTGCCACCAGCATAAGAGCAAGCGGGACCCACACCGGGGAGCTGTTTTTT.

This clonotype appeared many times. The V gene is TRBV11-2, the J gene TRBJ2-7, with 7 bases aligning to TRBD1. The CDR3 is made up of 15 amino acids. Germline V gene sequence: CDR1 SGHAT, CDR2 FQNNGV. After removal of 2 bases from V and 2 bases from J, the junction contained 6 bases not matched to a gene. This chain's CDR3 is CASSLRTGHTYEQYF. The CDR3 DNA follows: TGTGCCAGCAGCTTAAGGACAGGACATACCTACGAGCAGTACTTC.

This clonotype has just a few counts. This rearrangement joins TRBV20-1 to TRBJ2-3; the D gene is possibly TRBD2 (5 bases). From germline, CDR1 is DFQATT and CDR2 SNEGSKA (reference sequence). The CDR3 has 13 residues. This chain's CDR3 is CAIGLAPTDTQYF. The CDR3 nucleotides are TGCGCCATAGGGCTAGCTCCCACAGATACGCAGTATTTT.